This T cell receptor (beta chain) was identified in a study of shared clonotypes between healthy human individuals. The trim removed 4 bases at V and 4 bases at J, leaving 17 bases unmatched. The CDR3 is 19 residues long. Germline V lookup: CDR1 SGHKS, CDR2 YYEKEE (reference sequence). TCRdb's copy holds only in-frame clones and misses some; the assay was immunoSEQ multiplex PCR. Of some 500,000 clones in the sample, around three quarters were seen once. This receptor was identified in a middle-aged woman in good health. Some clones in this sample may be carry-over from other donors' samples. The V and J genes are TRBV5-5 and TRBJ2-2; TRBD1 aligns across 9 bases. The sequenced sample consisted of PBMCs. The CDR3, as DNA: TGTGCCAGCAGCACCCTTCCGGGACAGGGAGGTCGTGGCACCGGGGAGCTGTTTTTT. Translated, it gives CASSTLPGQGGRGTGELFF.